A selection of T cell receptor beta chains follows, all from one sample in a study of blood T cell repertoires in COVID-19. Measured with immunoSEQ multiplex PCR; TCRdb has only the in-frame clones, and not every one. The table has 210,000 or so clones, 75% to 85% seen once; the top ten hold roughly 4.3%. Sequencing input: PBMCs or T cells enriched from blood (not recorded which). The receptors were sampled from a man aged 30 to 39 with acute COVID-19. The CDR3 runs from the conserved cysteine through the conserved F or W.

j_call v_call cdr3_aa
TRBJ1-1 TRBV2 CASIEDSQGVVAFF
TRBJ2-7 TRBV6-5 CASSYSFLSGVEQYF
TRBJ2-7 TRBV2 CASSERGRGYEQYF
TRBJ1-5 TRBV10-2 CASSARGPNMLDSNQPQHF
TRBJ2-7 TRBV11-2 CASSLVQGVSF
TRBJ1-5 TRBV21-1 CASSRRSRTAFWPQHF
TRBJ1-1 TRBV29-1 CSVVEGGENTEAFF
TRBJ2-5 TRBV10-3 CAISEIERLETQYF
TRBJ2-3 TRBV6-5 CASSRQGDTQYF
TRBJ2-1 TRBV18 CASSQRGEQFF
TRBJ1-4 TRBV2 CASSETTTNEKLFF
TRBJ2-6 TRBV10-3 CAISEGQGKEGANVLTF
TRBJ1-4 TRBV27 CASSLMDREGEKLFF
TRBJ2-1 TRBV14 CASSQSGVNNEQFF
TRBJ1-1 TRBV2 CASSEDRGRGTEAFF
TRBJ1-6 TRBV19 CASSIDLLSADNSPLHF
TRBJ2-7 TRBV7-2 CASSLRGTEQYF
TRBJ1-4 TRBV29-1 CSVNRGRNEKLFF
TRBJ2-1 TRBV11-2 CASSLEGWSSYNEQFF
TRBJ1-5 TRBV2 CASSEYGIGNQPQHF
TRBJ2-2 TRBV9 CASSGAGRWTGELFF
TRBJ2-1 TRBV6-5 CASSYGLAGGYNEQFF
TRBJ1-1 TRBV5-1 CASSLDGGSAEAFF
TRBJ1-1 TRBV9 CASTPFQGRYTEAFF
TRBJ1-4 TRBV5-1 CASSLNSATNEKLFF
TRBJ2-1 TRBV15 CATSRAGTGVVEQFF
TRBJ1-6 TRBV7-9 CASSSTGTGSPLHF
TRBJ2-3 TRBV3-1/TRBV3-2 CASSPVSFGTDTTDTQYF
TRBJ1-1 TRBV29-1 CSVARVSTEAFF
TRBJ1-2 TRBV3-1/TRBV3-2 CASSQDGPYGYTF
TRBJ1-2 TRBV3-1/TRBV3-2 CASSQDSSPGHGYTF
TRBJ1-2 TRBV19 CASSLGGQGGYGYTF
TRBJ2-1 TRBV5-1 CASSFGGSSYNEQFF
TRBJ2-5 TRBV28 CASSLGDRGSETQYF
TRBJ1-2 TRBV6-1 CASSEIVGGGYTF
TRBJ2-5 TRBV5-1 CASSLRTGGQTQYF
TRBJ1-1 TRBV28 CASIFTGDYTEAFF
TRBJ1-1 TRBV9 CASSPFGGRGLEDTEAFF
TRBJ1-5 TRBV4-1 CASSQDRRGQPQHF
TRBJ2-1 TRBV9 CASSSKGGGAEQFF
TRBJ1-5 TRBV2 CASSRDPGVEPQHF
TRBJ2-5 TRBV2 CASSFIQGAQETQYF
TRBJ1-5 TRBV29-1 CSVAGGSNQPQHF
TRBJ2-7 TRBV5-6 CASSLTLSYYEQYF
TRBJ1-2 TRBV12-3/TRBV12-4 CASTNLGVYGYTF
TRBJ1-2 TRBV2 CASSQTGLSGYTF
TRBJ2-2 TRBV3-1/TRBV3-2 CASSQDTGAGELFF
TRBJ1-3 TRBV7-9 CASSQLDRVGNTIYF
TRBJ2-1 TRBV28 CASLAGSYNEQFF
TRBJ2-2 TRBV2 CASRRTGGGELFF
TRBJ2-3 TRBV9 CASSPTSGALRTQYF
TRBJ2-1 TRBV2 CASRGGAGTPPNEQFF
TRBJ1-4 TRBV5-6 CASSLKTGAQNEKLFF
TRBJ1-1 TRBV10-1 CASSPGPRGENTEAFF
TRBJ2-2 TRBV5-1 CASSPMTSGILGELFF